This is a list of T cell receptor beta chains from one sample in a study of sequential checkpoint blockade in melanoma. Clones were read by immunoSEQ multiplex PCR, and TCRdb kept only the in-frame ones, dropping some. The sample records roughly 9,900 clones, around 60% being singletons. The sample consisted of CD8+ T cells sorted from blood (inferred from file names), taken from a patient given nivolumab and ipilimumab in sequence. The receptors here all came from a human donor with melanoma. Both conserved end residues are part of each CDR3. D genes are given only for firm matches. Only some rows state a clone size, as once, few, many or a class for expanded clones.

TRBV6-6	.	TRBJ2-7	.	TGTGCCAGCAGTTACCTTTACGAGCAGTACTTC	CASSYLYEQYF
TRBV7-3	.	TRBJ2-6	.	TGTGCCAGCACCGACTGGGTCTCTGGGGCCAACGTCCTGACTTTC	CASTDWVSGANVLTF
TRBV28	.	TRBJ2-3	.	TGTGCCAGCAGTCGGGTCCCCCCGGCGTCCACAGATACGCAGTATTTT	CASSRVPPASTDTQYF
TRBV5-6	.	TRBJ2-7	.	TGTGCCAGCAGCTTGGAGACAGAACTTTACGAGCAGTACTTC	CASSLETELYEQYF
TRBV4-1	few	TRBJ1-2	.	TGTGCCAGCAGCCAAGGTGGGCGGGACTATGGCTACACCTTC	CASSQGGRDYGYTF
TRBV6-5	.	TRBJ2-1	TRBD2	TGTGCCACTGGGACTAGCGGGGGTGAAGGGGAGCAGTTCTTC	CATGTSGGEGEQFF
TRBV7-9	once	TRBJ2-5	TRBD1	TGTGCCAGCAGCCCGTGGACAGGGGGCACGGAGACCCAGTACTTC	CASSPWTGGTETQYF
TRBV27	.	TRBJ2-7	.	TGTGCCAGCAGTGACTCGTCGGAGGGCGAGCAGTACTTC	CASSDSSEGEQYF
TRBV28	.	TRBJ2-1	TRBD2	TGTGCCAGCAGTTTTTCGTCCCGGGACAGGCTGACTAGCGGGGACTACAATGAGCAGTTCTTC	CASSFSSRDRLTSGDYNEQFF
TRBV15	.	TRBJ2-7	.	TGTGCCACCAGCACCTACCTCTCGGGGATCCGGCAGTACTTC	CATSTYLSGIRQYF
TRBV7-8	.	TRBJ2-1	TRBD2	TGTGCCAGCAGCATATGGACTAGCGGGGCCTCCTACAATGAGCAGTTCTTC	CASSIWTSGASYNEQFF
TRBV6-5	.	TRBJ2-1	.	TGTGCCAGCCGGACTGTTTCCTACAATGAGCAGTTCTTC	CASRTVSYNEQFF
TRBV4-3	.	TRBJ1-2	.	TGCGCCAGCAGCCAATCCGGAAGCCAGAGGAACTATGGCTACACCTTC	CASSQSGSQRNYGYTF
TRBV10-3	few	TRBJ1-2	.	TGTGCCATCAACATCACAGCCCCGGGCTACACCTTC	CAINITAPGYTF
TRBV4-3	.	TRBJ1-2	.	TGCGCCAGCAGCCAAGATCCTGGAGATTACTATGGCTACACCTTC	CASSQDPGDYYGYTF
TRBV7-9	.	TRBJ2-7	.	TGTGCCAGCAGCCGGGGGGACAGGCTATACGAGCAGTACTTC	CASSRGDRLYEQYF
TRBV9	.	TRBJ2-2	.	TGTGCCAGCAGCCACGCCCGGACAGACACAACATCGAACACCGGGGAGCTGTTTTTT	CASSHARTDTTSNTGELFF
TRBV9	.	TRBJ1-1	TRBD1	TGTGCCAGCAGCACAGGGGACAGCACTGAAGCTTTCTTT	CASSTGDSTEAFF
TRBV7-6	.	TRBJ1-5	TRBD1	TGTGCCAGCAGCTTGGGAGACAGGGGACGTCAGCCCCAGCATTTT	CASSLGDRGRQPQHF
TRBV11-2	.	TRBJ2-1	.	TGTGCCAGCAGCTTAATTGGGGAGAGCTCCTACAATGAGCAGTTCTTC	CASSLIGESSYNEQFF
TRBV19	.	TRBJ2-1	.	TGTGCCAGTAGTGAGGGTGAGCAGTTCTTC	CASSEGEQFF
TRBV7-9	.	TRBJ2-7	TRBD2	TGTGCCAGCAGCTTATCCGACTTAGCGGGAGACCTGGGGATCGACGAGCAGTACTTC	CASSLSDLAGDLGIDEQYF
TRBV14	.	TRBJ2-5	TRBD1	TGTGCCAGCAGCCAGTTCGGACAGGGGGCGCGGGAGACCCAGTACTTC	CASSQFGQGARETQYF
TRBV4-1	.	TRBJ2-3	TRBD1	TGCGCCAGCAGCTTCCGGACAGGGGGCACAGATACGCAGTATTTT	CASSFRTGGTDTQYF
TRBV5-6	few	TRBJ2-3	.	TGTGCCAGCAGCTTGGGCGAAAGTAGCACAGATACGCAGTATTTT	CASSLGESSTDTQYF
TRBV28	medium-sized	TRBJ2-7	TRBD1	TGTGCCAGCAGTCCTACGACAGGGATCTTCTACGAGCAGTACTTC	CASSPTTGIFYEQYF
TRBV6-5	.	TRBJ2-1	.	TGTGCCAGCAGTTACCAGTTTCTAGCTTCCAATGAGCAGTTCTTC	CASSYQFLASNEQFF
TRBV14	.	TRBJ2-5	.	TGTGCCAGCAGCCGAGGACAAGAGACCCAGTACTTC	CASSRGQETQYF
TRBV29-1	.	TRBJ2-1	TRBD2	TGCAGCTCGGACGGGACTAGCGGAGGATCCTACAATGAGCAGTTCTTC	CSSDGTSGGSYNEQFF
TRBV2	.	TRBJ2-7	.	TGTGCCAGCAGAGGAGGGGGGGTGGACGAGCAGTACTTC	CASRGGGVDEQYF
TRBV19	.	TRBJ1-1	TRBD1	TGTGCCAGTAGTATAGGAGCGGGACAGGGGTTGAACACTGAAGCTTTCTTT	CASSIGAGQGLNTEAFF
TRBV6-5	few	TRBJ2-2	TRBD2	TGTGCCAGCAGTTACTCGGGAGGGGACAACACCGGGGAGCTGTTTTTT	CASSYSGGDNTGELFF
TRBV19	medium-sized	TRBJ2-1	TRBD1	TGTGCCAGTAGTATATCCGTAGGGGGCTGGGAGCAGTTCTTC	CASSISVGGWEQFF
TRBV5-1	.	TRBJ2-3	TRBD2	TGCGCCAGCACGGGGGGGTTTGGAGATACGCAGTATTTT	CASTGGFGDTQYF
TRBV7-3	few	TRBJ2-7	TRBD2	TGTGCCAGCAGCTTTTCGACTAGCGGGAGGTTCCACTACGAGCAGTACTTC	CASSFSTSGRFHYEQYF
TRBV4-3	.	TRBJ2-1	.	TGCGCCAGCAGCCAAGGAAGCTCCTCCTACAATGAGCAGTTCTTC	CASSQGSSSYNEQFF
TRBV28	.	TRBJ1-5	.	TGTGCCAGCAGTTTAGGAGACAGAGAGCCATTGAGCAATCAGCCCCAGCATTTT	CASSLGDREPLSNQPQHF
TRBV6-5	.	TRBJ2-7	.	TGTGCCAGCAGTTACGATAGCCCCACCTCCGAGCAGTACTTC	CASSYDSPTSEQYF
TRBV9	.	TRBJ2-5	TRBD2	TGTGCCAGCAGCGAGGCGGGAGGGTTCCAAGAGACCCAGTACTTC	CASSEAGGFQETQYF
TRBV5-1	.	TRBJ2-7	TRBD1	TGCGCCAGCAGCTTTAGGGACAGGGGCCGCGAGCAGTACTTC	CASSFRDRGREQYF
TRBV5-5	.	TRBJ2-1	TRBD1	TGTGCCAGCAGCTTACGACAGGGGGCCTACAATGAGCAGTTCTTC	CASSLRQGAYNEQFF